Described below is a single T cell receptor (beta chain) sequence and its context. CDR3 length: 15 residues. Trimming cost V 4 bases and J 2 bases; bases outside gene matches: 7. Germline V lookup: CDR1 SQVTM, CDR2 ANQGSEA. The source of the sample is a study of blood T cell repertoires in COVID-19. Study information: The United States, Italy and Spain supplied acute and convalescent COVID-19 samples. The analysed material was cDNA or gDNA that came from T cells, B-cell-depleted T cells, or PBMCs.

In the study's own analysis: For nucleated cells, counts were estimated from reference gene primer amplification. TCRdb keeps only in-frame clones here, not all; method: immunoSEQ multiplex PCR. The V and J calls and clone size are taken from that table; D and trimming were inferred from the DNA. The sample records some 200,000 clones, 87% being singletons. Material: peripheral blood. The chain uses TRBV29-1 and TRBJ2-2; 7 nucleotides match TRBD1. The sequence was obtained from a man aged 55 to 70 with active or convalescent COVID-19. CDR3 nucleotide sequence: TGCAGCGTTGCCCTCGGGACAGCCAACACCGGGGAGCTGTTTTTT. It codes for CSVALGTANTGELFF.